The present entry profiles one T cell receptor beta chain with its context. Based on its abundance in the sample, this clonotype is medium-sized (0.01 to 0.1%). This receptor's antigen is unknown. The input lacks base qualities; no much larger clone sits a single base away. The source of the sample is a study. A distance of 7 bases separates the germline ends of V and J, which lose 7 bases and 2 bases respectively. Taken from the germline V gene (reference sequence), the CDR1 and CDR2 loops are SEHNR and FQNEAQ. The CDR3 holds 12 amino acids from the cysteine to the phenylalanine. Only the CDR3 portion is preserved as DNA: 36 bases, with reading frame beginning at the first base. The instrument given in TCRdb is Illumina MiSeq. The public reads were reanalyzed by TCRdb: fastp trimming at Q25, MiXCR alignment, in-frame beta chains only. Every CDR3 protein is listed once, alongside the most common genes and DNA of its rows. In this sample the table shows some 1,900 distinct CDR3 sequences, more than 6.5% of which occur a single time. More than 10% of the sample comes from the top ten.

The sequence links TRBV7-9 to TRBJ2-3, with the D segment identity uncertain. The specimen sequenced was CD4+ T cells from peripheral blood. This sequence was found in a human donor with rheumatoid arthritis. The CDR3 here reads CASTPSTDTQYF. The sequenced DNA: TGTGCCAGCACCCCCTCCACAGATACGCAGTATTTT.